A single sample gave rise to the 17 T cell receptor beta chains below, sequenced in a study of shared clonotypes between healthy human individuals. Using immunoSEQ multiplex PCR, the repertoire was profiled, and TCRdb retains in-frame clones only, with some absent. The sample gives millions of clones, 90% to 95% of which show up once; under 0.15% is in the top ten. Material for sequencing was naive CD4+ T cells sorted from blood. As to subset: CD45RA+ positively selected. The receptors were gathered from a man between 18 and 29 years old in good health.

The rearrangement uses TRBV25-1 and TRBJ1-2; D remains ambiguous. The CDR3 is 12 residues long. The V end lost 6 bases, the J end lost 3 bases, and 8 bases lay between the germline ends. CDR1 MGHDK and CDR2 SYGVNS come from the germline V gene. The CDR3 is CASSEIHYGYTF. CDR3 DNA sequence: TGTGCCAGCAGCGAGATCCACTATGGCTACACCTTC.

The CDR3 DNA sequence: TGTGCCATCAGTGTCGTATCGAACACCGGGGAGCTGTTTTTT. It encodes CAISVVSNTGELFF. The chain couples TRBV10-3 to TRBJ2-2, with D unclear. V was clipped by 4 bases and J by 0 bases, with 6 bases between them. This CDR3 contains 14 residues. Germline assignment: CDR1 ENHRY and CDR2 SYGVKD.

The rearrangement uses TRBV28 and TRBJ2-5, with unresolved D. This CDR3 is built from 14 residues. Trimming took 6 bases from V and 3 from J, leaving 14 bases between them. Germline V CDR1 and CDR2: MDHEN, SYDVKM. CDR3 nucleotides: TGTGCCAGCAGCCGCTCCCGGGCAGAAGAGACCCAGTACTTC. It encodes CASSRSRAEETQYF.

The chain has TRBV30 and TRBJ2-7; the D is unclear. Trimming shortened V by 2 bases and J by 2 bases, and 10 bases separated the two germline ends. This CDR3 is built from 13 residues. CDR1 GTSNPN and CDR2 SVGIG come from the germline V gene (reference sequence). This CDR3 is CAWSRSSTYEQYF. The CDR3 DNA follows: TGTGCCTGGAGTAGATCCTCAACCTACGAGCAGTACTTC.

A word on this clone: Other nucleotide sequences in the sample specify the same CDR3. The chain uses TRBV5-1 and TRBJ1-5; 9 nucleotides agree with TRBD1. The length of the CDR3 is 15 residues. V dropped 4 bases and J dropped 4; count of bases not matched to a gene: 6. Germline V CDR1 and CDR2: SGHRS, YFSETQ. This CDR3 reads CASSPGTGSNQPQHF. The CDR3 DNA follows: TGCGCCAGCAGCCCTGGGACAGGGAGTAATCAGCCCCAGCATTTT.

The chain employs TRBV19 and TRBJ1-4, with a possible D match to TRBD1 (5 bases). This CDR3 is built from 19 residues. Germline V gives CDR1 LNHDA, CDR2 SQIVND (reference sequence). Trimming removed 1 base from V and 1 base from J, with 19 bases in between. The DNA for the CDR3 is TGTGCCAGTAGTATAGCAAGGGGTCGGATAAGGGGAACTAATGAAAAACTGTTTTTT. Translating it yields CASSIARGRIRGTNEKLFF.

Concerning this clone: The same CDR3 also results from other DNA sequences found in this sample. V is TRBV7-8 and J is TRBJ2-5; D gene ambiguous. CDR3 length: 13 amino acids. V lost 4 bases and J lost 2, with 8 bases in between. Germline CDR1 SGHVS, CDR2 FQNEAQ. DNA for the CDR3: TGTGCCAGCAGCTCCGGGCAGCAAGAGACCCAGTACTTC. Translated, it gives CASSSGQQETQYF.

The genes are TRBV19 and TRBJ1-1; possible D gene TRBD1, 5 bases. This CDR3 comprises 17 residues. Germline assignment: CDR1 LNHDA and CDR2 SQIVND (reference sequence). The V gene lost 5 bases and the J gene lost 0 bases, with 19 bases spanning the gap. The chain's CDR3 is CASSSPYYRTMNTEAFF. The CDR3 DNA is TGTGCCAGTAGTTCACCCTACTACAGGACCATGAACACTGAAGCTTTCTTT.

The rearrangement joins TRBV30 to TRBJ1-4; D unresolved. CDR1 GTSNPN and CDR2 SVGIG come from the germline V gene (reference sequence). The CDR3 length is 11 residues. Trimming cost V 4 bases and J 6 bases, with 6 bases left between them. The CDR3: CAWKRHEKLFF. The CDR3 bases are TGTGCCTGGAAACGACATGAAAAACTGTTTTTT.

The chain couples TRBV11-2 to TRBJ2-1; 7 bases align to TRBD1. CDR3 size: 16 residues. Germline V gene lookup returns CDR1 SGHAT and CDR2 FQNNGV. V shed 3 bases and J 9 bases; nucleotides not matched to a gene: 14. For the CDR3, the DNA is TGTGCCAGCAGCTTGGGTAGACAGGGTCGGGGTCCTGAGCAGTTCTTC. Its protein product is CASSLGRQGRGPEQFF.

This chain connects TRBV7-3 to TRBJ1-6; D remains ambiguous. Germline assignment: CDR1 SGHTA and CDR2 FQGTGA. V shed 1 base and J shed 7 bases, with 8 bases lying between them. The length of the CDR3 is 14 residues. This CDR3 reads CASSLNGNNSPLHF. CDR3 in DNA: TGTGCCAGCAGCTTAAATGGCAACAATTCACCCCTCCACTTT. Looking up the rest from reference TRBV7-3 and TRBJ1-6 gives the full variable domain: GAGVSQTPSNKVTEKGKYVELRCDPISGHTALYWYRQSLGQGPEFLIYFQGTGAADDSGLPNDRFFAVRPEGSVSTLKIQRTERGDSAVYLCASSLNGNNSPLHFGNGTRLTVT.

This sequence joins TRBV4-2 and TRBJ1-4; a weak D match, TRBD1 (6 bases). Trimming cost V 0 bases and J 5 bases, with 10 bases left between them. Germline CDR1 LGHNA, CDR2 YNFKEQ. The CDR3 contains 15 residues. The CDR3 bases are TGTGCCAGCAGCCAAGATGTTGGACAGAATGAAAAACTGTTTTTT. It encodes CASSQDVGQNEKLFF.

The rearrangement links TRBV5-1 to TRBJ1-1; 7 nucleotides match TRBD1. The germline gives CDR1 SGHRS, CDR2 YFSETQ. Trimming took 0 bases from V and 1 from J; bases not matched to a gene: 3. CDR3 size: 15 residues. The CDR3 bases are TGCGCCAGCAGCTTGGATGGGGACAGGAACACTGAAGCTTTCTTT. Protein sequence: CASSLDGDRNTEAFF.

The DNA of the CDR3 is TGTGCCAGCAGTGAACAGGACAGGGATGGTTGTGAGCAGTTCTTC. It is translated as CASSEQDRDGCEQFF. The genes are TRBV2 and TRBJ2-1, with 8 bases matching TRBD1. CDR1 and CDR2 (germline): SNHLY, FYNNEI. The CDR3 runs to 15 residues. The trim removed 2 bases at V and 9 bases at J, leaving 9 bases unmatched.

The chain's CDR3 is CASSPGQGIYSNQPQHF. CDR3 DNA sequence: TGCGCCAGCAGTCCGGGACAGGGGATTTATAGCAATCAGCCCCAGCATTTT. The J gene is TRBJ1-5, the V gene TRBV23-1, with TRBD1 matching over 10 bases. TRBV23-1 has ORF status, its function being uncertain. The CDR3 covers 17 residues. V trimming: 4 bases; J trimming: 0 bases; junction bases outside the gene matches: 6.

The chain joins TRBV19 to TRBJ2-5; 8 nucleotides line up with TRBD2. This CDR3 contains 14 residues. Germline loops: CDR1 LNHDA, CDR2 SQIVND (reference sequence). J lost 1 base, V lost 6 bases, and 4 bases had no gene match. CDR3 protein: CASRPGLGQETQYF. For the CDR3, the DNA is TGTGCCAGTAGACCGGGACTAGGCCAAGAGACCCAGTACTTC.

This rearrangement joins TRBV19 to TRBJ1-1, with a tentative D call TRBD1 (6 bases). The CDR3 is 14 amino acids. CDR1 is LNHDA and CDR2 is SQIVND in the germline V gene (reference sequence). V was trimmed by 6 bases and J by 4 bases, leaving 15 bases between them. DNA of the CDR3: TGTGCCAGTAGCCCTAGAGCAGGGGCCACTGAAGCTTTCTTT. Its translation: CASSPRAGATEAFF.